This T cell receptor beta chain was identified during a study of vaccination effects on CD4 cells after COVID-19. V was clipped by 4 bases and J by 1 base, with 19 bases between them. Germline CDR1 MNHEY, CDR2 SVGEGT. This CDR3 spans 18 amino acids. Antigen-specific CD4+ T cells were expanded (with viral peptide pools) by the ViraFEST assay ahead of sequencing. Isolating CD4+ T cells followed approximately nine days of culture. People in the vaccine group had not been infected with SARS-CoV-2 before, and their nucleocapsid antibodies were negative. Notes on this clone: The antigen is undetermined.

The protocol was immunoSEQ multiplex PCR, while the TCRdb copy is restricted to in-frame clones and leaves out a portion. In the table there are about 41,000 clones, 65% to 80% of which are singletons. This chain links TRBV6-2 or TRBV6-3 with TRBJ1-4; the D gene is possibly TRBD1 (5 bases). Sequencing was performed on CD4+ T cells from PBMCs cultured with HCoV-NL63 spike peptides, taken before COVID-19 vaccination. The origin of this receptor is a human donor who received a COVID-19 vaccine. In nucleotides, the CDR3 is TGTGCCAGCAGTTCCCGCCGCGGGATTGGGGGAACTAATGAAAAACTGTTTTTT. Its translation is CASSSRRGIGGTNEKLFF.